The next 32 T cell receptor beta chains were all read from a single sample in a study of cytomegalovirus exposure and HLA in healthy donors. The PCR made use of 60 Vbeta and 13 Jbeta primers. TCRdb keeps only in-frame clones here, not all; method: immunoSEQ multiplex PCR. This table lists just over 20,000 clones. The sample was PBMCs. The receptors were gathered from a man aged 55-75 years in good health and CMV-seropositive.

This chain links TRBV5-5 with TRBJ1-1; TRBD1 agrees at 8 bases. Germline loops: CDR1 SGHKS, CDR2 YYEKEE (reference sequence). The ends lost 0 bases at V and 1 base at J; junction bases unmatched: 2. This CDR3 has 15 residues. The CDR3 DNA follows: TGTGCCAGCAGCTTGGGGACAGGGCGGAACACTGAAGCTTTCTTT. Translating it yields CASSLGTGRNTEAFF.

The chain employs TRBV5-1 and TRBJ2-7, with TRBD1 matching 10 bases. Germline trimming cut 4 bases from V and 4 bases from J; bases unmatched to any gene: 5. This CDR3 is built from 14 residues. CDR1 SGHRS and CDR2 YFSETQ come from the germline V gene. The CDR3 region has the DNA TGCGCCAGCAGCGGCGGACAGGGGGGTTACGAGCAGTACTTC. It translates to CASSGGQGGYEQYF.

The chain is built from TRBV5-1 and TRBJ2-5; unclear D gene. Between the trimmed V and J ends, which lost 3 bases and 4 bases, there was a span of 10 bases. Germline CDR1 and CDR2: SGHRS and YFSETQ. The CDR3 has 13 amino acids. This CDR3 is CASSSPTVETQYF. CDR3 in DNA: TGCGCCAGCAGCTCGCCCACGGTAGAGACCCAGTACTTC.

This rearrangement joins TRBV28 to TRBJ1-5, with TRBD1 identical over 8 bases. Germline trimming cut 4 bases from V and 3 bases from J; bases unmatched to any gene: 11. Germline values: CDR1 MDHEN, CDR2 SYDVKM. CDR3 size: 17 residues. The CDR3 nucleotides read TGTGCCAGCAGTTCAGGACAGGGTAGGAATTTCAATCAGCCCCAGCATTTT. It specifies CASSSGQGRNFNQPQHF. Drawing the rest from reference TRBV28 and TRBJ1-5, the complete variable domain is DVKVTQSSRYLVKRTGEKVFLECVQDMDHENMFWYRQDPGLGLRLIYFSYDVKMKEKGDIPEGYSVSREKKERFSLILESASTNQTSMYLCASSSGQGRNFNQPQHFGDGTRLSIL.

The genes are TRBV5-1 and TRBJ2-7, with 10 bases fitting TRBD1. The J segment lost 5 bases and the V segment lost 5 bases, leaving 4 bases of the junction unmatched. The V gene's germline CDR1 is SGHRS and CDR2 YFSETQ. The CDR3 spans 13 residues. The CDR3 DNA is TGCGCCAGCAGAATGACAGGGGGCAACGAGCAGTACTTC. Its protein is CASRMTGGNEQYF.

The V call is TRBV14, the J call TRBJ2-3; D is unresolved. Germline V CDR1 and CDR2: SGHDN, FVKESK. CDR3 length equals 16 residues. V lost 0 bases and J 2 bases, leaving 12 bases between the germline ends. Here the CDR3 reads CASSQDISYPTDTQYF. The CDR3 coding sequence is TGTGCCAGCAGCCAAGATATAAGCTACCCCACAGATACGCAGTATTTT.

The chain recombines TRBV4-1 with TRBJ1-5, with 7 nucleotides matching TRBD1. Trimming removed 1 base from V and 7 bases from J; junction bases left unmatched: 7. Germline V gene sequence: CDR1 MGHRA, CDR2 YSYEKL. The length of the CDR3 is 15 residues. This CDR3 reads CASSQATGPGQPQHF. CDR3 bases: TGCGCCAGCAGCCAAGCGACAGGGCCCGGCCAGCCCCAGCATTTT.

The chain combines TRBV7-9 with TRBJ2-1, with 10 positions matching TRBD1. This CDR3 comprises 16 residues. The V gene end was trimmed by 6 bases and the J gene end by 4 bases; junction bases not matched to a gene: 9. Germline V CDR1 and CDR2: SEHNR, FQNEAQ (reference sequence). The CDR3 loop reads CASSPRGTGDYNEQFF. For the CDR3, the DNA is TGTGCCAGCAGTCCCAGGGGGACAGGGGATTACAATGAGCAGTTCTTC.

The chain combines TRBV5-1 with TRBJ1-4; 9 bases match TRBD1. The CDR3 contains 14 residues. Germline CDR1 is SGHRS and CDR2 is YFSETQ. The J segment lost 7 bases and the V segment lost 5 bases, leaving 6 bases of the junction unmatched. The CDR3 sequence is CASRAGTGSEKLFF. The CDR3 DNA follows: TGCGCCAGCAGGGCCGGGACAGGGAGTGAAAAACTGTTTTTT.

This chain joins TRBV23-1 and TRBJ1-5, with D perhaps TRBD1 (5 bases). TRBV23-1 is recorded as an ORF, its role being uncertain. Trimming shortened V by 2 bases and J by 7 bases, and 15 bases separated the two germline ends. The CDR3 covers 15 residues. In DNA form, the CDR3 reads TGCGCCAGCAGTCAACTGGGCCCTGGGGGGCAGCCCCAGCATTTT. Translation gives CASSQLGPGGQPQHF.

This chain joins TRBV7-9 and TRBJ1-4, with 7 bases identical to TRBD1. This CDR3 contains 16 residues. Germline V gene sequence: CDR1 SEHNR, CDR2 FQNEAQ (reference sequence). The V and J ends lost 8 bases and 3 bases, in that order; junction bases with no gene match: 12. CDR3 in amino acids: CASAIRPGTANEKLFF. The CDR3 DNA follows: TGTGCCAGCGCCATCCGTCCCGGGACAGCTAATGAAAAACTGTTTTTT.

The chain couples TRBV5-6 to TRBJ2-2; 7 nucleotides align to TRBD1. The length of the CDR3 is 15 residues. V shed 1 base, J shed 4 bases, and the junction held 4 bases outside the gene matches. Germline V CDR1 and CDR2: SGHDT, YYEEEE. The CDR3: CASSLRQGATGELFF. CDR3 nucleotide sequence: TGTGCCAGCAGCTTGAGACAGGGCGCCACCGGGGAGCTGTTTTTT.

This rearrangement joins TRBV5-1 to TRBJ1-5; D perhaps matches TRBD1 (5 bases). The CDR3 loop spans 14 amino acids. Trimming shortened V by 6 bases and J by 5 bases, and 15 bases separated the two germline ends. CDR1 is SGHRS and CDR2 is YFSETQ in the germline V gene. The CDR3 region has the DNA TGCGCCAGCATCCCCGCAGGGAAACATCAGCCCCAGCATTTT. Encoded protein: CASIPAGKHQPQHF.

The V and J genes are TRBV5-1 and TRBJ1-1; 7 bases fit TRBD1. Germline CDR1 SGHRS, CDR2 YFSETQ. The J segment lost 4 bases and the V segment lost 6 bases, leaving 9 bases of the junction unmatched. This CDR3 region has 14 residues. CDR3 loop: CASKRRQGGTEAFF. CDR3 nucleotide sequence: TGCGCCAGCAAACGACGACAGGGAGGCACTGAAGCTTTCTTT.

The chain is built from TRBV19 and TRBJ1-1; D is undetermined. The V gene's germline CDR1 is LNHDA and CDR2 SQIVND (reference sequence). Trimming pared 4 bases from V and 4 bases from J, leaving 16 bases between. The CDR3 sequence is 15 residues long. This CDR3 is CASSTTSSGSTEAFF. The CDR3 DNA reads as TGTGCCAGTAGTACGACATCCTCCGGGAGCACTGAAGCTTTCTTT.

CDR3 protein: CASERGDTEAFF. The DNA for the CDR3 is TGTGCCTCCGAAAGGGGCGACACTGAAGCTTTCTTT. The rearrangement uses TRBV30 and TRBJ1-1; tentative D call: TRBD1 (5 bases). Trimming took off 7 bases at V and 3 bases at J, with 12 bases between the two ends. Germline V gene lookup returns CDR1 GTSNPN and CDR2 SVGIG (reference sequence). The length of the CDR3 is 12 residues.

This rearrangement joins TRBV29-1 to TRBJ1-1; D unclear. CDR3 length: 11 amino acids. Germline V lookup: CDR1 SQVTM, CDR2 ANQGSEA. V lost 6 bases and J lost 11, with 16 bases in between. CDR3 nucleotide sequence: TGCAGCGTGTGGTCGATCAGCGGTGCTTTCTTT. Its protein is CSVWSISGAFF. Full variable domain (remainder filled in from reference TRBV29-1 and TRBJ1-1): SAVISQKPSRDICQRGTSLTIQCQVDSQVTMMFWYRQQPGQSLTLIATANQGSEATYESGFVIDKFPISRPNLTFSTLTVSNMSPEDSSIYLCSVWSISGAFFGQGTRLTVV.

In the case of this clone: At one end, the junction sequence differs from germline, possibly due to a read error. The chain links TRBV7-9 to TRBJ1-1, with 10 bases lining up with TRBD1. The CDR3 is made up of 14 amino acids. Germline V lookup: CDR1 SEHNR, CDR2 FQNEAQ (reference sequence). This chain's CDR3 is CASSYGQGGTEDFF. The DNA of the CDR3 is TGTGCCAGCAGCTACGGACAGGGGGGTACTGAAGATTTCTTT.

V and J are TRBV19 and TRBJ1-2; 7 bases map to TRBD1. CDR1 LNHDA and CDR2 SQIVND come from the germline V gene (reference sequence). The CDR3 has 14 amino acids. V dropped 9 bases and J dropped 2; count of bases not matched to a gene: 9. The CDR3 region is CASSPGQLNYGYTF. The CDR3 DNA is TGTGCCAGCTCTCCGGGACAGCTGAACTATGGCTACACCTTC.

To note about this clone: This sample includes further DNA sequences coding for the same CDR3. The chain links TRBV5-1 to TRBJ2-5, with TRBD1 matching over 8 bases. Germline CDR1 reads SGHRS; CDR2 reads YFSETQ. The J segment lost 2 bases and the V segment lost 3 bases, leaving 6 bases of the junction unmatched. The CDR3 is 15 amino acids. CDR3 coding DNA: TGCGCCAGCAGCTCGCTAGGACAGGGACAAGAGACCCAGTACTTC. Translating it yields CASSSLGQGQETQYF. The full variable domain, with the rest looked up from reference TRBV5-1 and TRBJ2-5, is KAGVTQTPRYLIKTRGQQVTLSCSPISGHRSVSWYQQTPGQGLQFLFEYFSETQRNKGNFPGRFSGRQFSNSRSEMNVSTLELGDSALYLCASSSLGQGQETQYFGPGTRLLVL.

This chain joins TRBV7-9 and TRBJ1-1, with a possible D match to TRBD1 (5 bases). V was shortened by 6 bases and J by 4 bases, with 12 bases between the two germline ends. CDR1 is SEHNR, CDR2 FQNEAQ, per germline (reference sequence). This CDR3 has 13 amino acids. As DNA, the CDR3 is TGTGCCAGCAGTCTTACAGGATTCACTGAAGCTTTCTTT. Amino acid sequence: CASSLTGFTEAFF.

This chain's CDR3 is CASSDSSRDINEQFF. The CDR3 DNA reads as TGTGCCAGCAGTGACTCAAGCCGGGACATCAATGAGCAGTTCTTC. This rearrangement joins TRBV6-4 to TRBJ2-1, with TRBD1 as a possible D gene (6 bases). V lost 0 bases, J lost 6 bases, and 12 bases lay in between. Germline V gene lookup returns CDR1 MRHNA and CDR2 SNTAGT. The CDR3 covers 15 residues.

The chain employs TRBV29-1 and TRBJ2-1, with TRBD2 matching over 7 bases. The V segment lost 6 bases and the J segment 5 bases; nucleotides outside the gene matches: 13. The CDR3 totals 15 residues. Germline CDR1 and CDR2: SQVTM and ANQGSEA. The CDR3 DNA sequence: TGCAGCGTCCGCCCAAGGAGCGGGATTAACAATGAGCAGTTCTTC. The encoded protein is CSVRPRSGINNEQFF.

The chain recombines TRBV5-1 with TRBJ1-2, with TRBD1 as a possible D gene (6 bases). V lost 0 bases, J lost 0 bases, and 6 bases lay in between. In germline, CDR1 is SGHRS, CDR2 YFSETQ. The CDR3 is 14 amino acids. In DNA form, the CDR3 reads TGCGCCAGCAGCTTGGGGACAGCTAACTATGGCTACACCTTC. This encodes CASSLGTANYGYTF.

The genes are TRBV6-5 and TRBJ2-7; D might be TRBD2 (5 bases). From germline, CDR1 is MNHEY and CDR2 SVGAGI. CDR3 length: 14 amino acids. V lost 0 bases, J lost 5 bases, and 11 bases lay in between. This CDR3 is CASSYSPGSHEQYF. The CDR3 bases are TGTGCCAGCAGTTACTCTCCGGGAAGTCACGAGCAGTACTTC.

The chain is built from TRBV5-1 and TRBJ1-1; D unclear. Trimming pared 7 bases from V and 0 bases from J, leaving 13 bases between. CDR1 is SGHRS and CDR2 is YFSETQ in the germline V gene. The CDR3 is made up of 14 amino acids. CDR3 residues: CASGRRAMNTEAFF. CDR3 sequence (DNA): TGCGCCAGCGGTAGGCGGGCGATGAACACTGAAGCTTTCTTT. The complete variable domain, with remaining parts taken from reference TRBV5-1 and TRBJ1-1, reads KAGVTQTPRYLIKTRGQQVTLSCSPISGHRSVSWYQQTPGQGLQFLFEYFSETQRNKGNFPGRFSGRQFSNSRSEMNVSTLELGDSALYLCASGRRAMNTEAFFGQGTRLTVV.

This chain links TRBV18 with TRBJ1-2; 8 nucleotides agree with TRBD1. The germline V gene encodes CDR1 KGHSH and CDR2 LQKENI. CDR3 size: 14 residues. After removal of 0 bases from V and 6 bases from J, the junction contained 3 bases not matched to a gene. The CDR3 loop is CASSPPTGADGYTF. The DNA for the CDR3 is TGTGCCAGCTCACCACCGACAGGGGCAGATGGCTACACCTTC.

The chain couples TRBV12-5 to TRBJ2-5; 12 positions match TRBD2. Germline CDR1 is LGHNT and CDR2 is FRNRAP. The V and J ends lost 6 bases and 5 bases, in that order; junction bases with no gene match: 4. The CDR3 loop spans 14 amino acids. DNA of the CDR3: TGTGCTAGTGGCAGCGGGACTAGCGGGGAGACCCAGTACTTC. Encoded protein: CASGSGTSGETQYF. The variable domain in full, with the rest retrieved from reference TRBV12-5 and TRBJ2-5, is DARVTQTPRHKVTEMGQEVTMRCQPILGHNTVFWYRQTMMQGLELLAYFRNRAPLDDSGMPKDRFSAEMPDATLATLKIQPSEPRDSAVYFCASGSGTSGETQYFGPGTRLLVL.

V is TRBV5-1 and J is TRBJ2-3; 8 bases agree with TRBD2. The CDR3 length is 16 residues. The V gene end was trimmed by 4 bases and the J gene end by 3 bases; junction bases not matched to a gene: 10. CDR1 SGHRS and CDR2 YFSETQ come from the germline V gene. The CDR3, as DNA: TGCGCCAGCAGCCCTAGCCCGGGGGGGGTAACAGATACGCAGTATTTT. This translates into CASSPSPGGVTDTQYF. Supplemented by reference TRBV5-1 and TRBJ2-3, the full variable domain reads KAGVTQTPRYLIKTRGQQVTLSCSPISGHRSVSWYQQTPGQGLQFLFEYFSETQRNKGNFPGRFSGRQFSNSRSEMNVSTLELGDSALYLCASSPSPGGVTDTQYFGPGTRLTVL.

The genes are TRBV18 and TRBJ2-7; 7 bases match TRBD1. Germline V gene lookup returns CDR1 KGHSH and CDR2 LQKENI. V shed 3 bases, J shed 0 bases, and the junction held 2 bases outside the gene matches. This CDR3 comprises 14 residues. CDR3 DNA sequence: TGTGCCAGCTCACCGGACAGGAACTCCTACGAGCAGTACTTC. Translating it yields CASSPDRNSYEQYF.

The CDR3, as DNA: TGCAGCGTTGGAGGGTTGTTCGGCTACACCTTC. This codes for CSVGGLFGYTF. The rearrangement joins TRBV29-1 to TRBJ1-2; no reliable D call. V gave up 4 bases and J gave up 8 bases, with 11 bases separating them. CDR1 and CDR2 (germline): SQVTM, ANQGSEA. CDR3 size: 11 residues.

This rearrangement joins TRBV29-1 to TRBJ2-2, with D perhaps matching TRBD1 (5 bases). The CDR3 is 12 amino acids. Trimming stripped 7 bases from V and 0 bases from J, with 6 bases between. CDR1 and CDR2 from the germline V gene are SQVTM and ANQGSEA. CDR3 in amino acids: CSGGANTGELFF. For the CDR3, the DNA is TGCAGCGGGGGCGCGAACACCGGGGAGCTGTTTTTT.